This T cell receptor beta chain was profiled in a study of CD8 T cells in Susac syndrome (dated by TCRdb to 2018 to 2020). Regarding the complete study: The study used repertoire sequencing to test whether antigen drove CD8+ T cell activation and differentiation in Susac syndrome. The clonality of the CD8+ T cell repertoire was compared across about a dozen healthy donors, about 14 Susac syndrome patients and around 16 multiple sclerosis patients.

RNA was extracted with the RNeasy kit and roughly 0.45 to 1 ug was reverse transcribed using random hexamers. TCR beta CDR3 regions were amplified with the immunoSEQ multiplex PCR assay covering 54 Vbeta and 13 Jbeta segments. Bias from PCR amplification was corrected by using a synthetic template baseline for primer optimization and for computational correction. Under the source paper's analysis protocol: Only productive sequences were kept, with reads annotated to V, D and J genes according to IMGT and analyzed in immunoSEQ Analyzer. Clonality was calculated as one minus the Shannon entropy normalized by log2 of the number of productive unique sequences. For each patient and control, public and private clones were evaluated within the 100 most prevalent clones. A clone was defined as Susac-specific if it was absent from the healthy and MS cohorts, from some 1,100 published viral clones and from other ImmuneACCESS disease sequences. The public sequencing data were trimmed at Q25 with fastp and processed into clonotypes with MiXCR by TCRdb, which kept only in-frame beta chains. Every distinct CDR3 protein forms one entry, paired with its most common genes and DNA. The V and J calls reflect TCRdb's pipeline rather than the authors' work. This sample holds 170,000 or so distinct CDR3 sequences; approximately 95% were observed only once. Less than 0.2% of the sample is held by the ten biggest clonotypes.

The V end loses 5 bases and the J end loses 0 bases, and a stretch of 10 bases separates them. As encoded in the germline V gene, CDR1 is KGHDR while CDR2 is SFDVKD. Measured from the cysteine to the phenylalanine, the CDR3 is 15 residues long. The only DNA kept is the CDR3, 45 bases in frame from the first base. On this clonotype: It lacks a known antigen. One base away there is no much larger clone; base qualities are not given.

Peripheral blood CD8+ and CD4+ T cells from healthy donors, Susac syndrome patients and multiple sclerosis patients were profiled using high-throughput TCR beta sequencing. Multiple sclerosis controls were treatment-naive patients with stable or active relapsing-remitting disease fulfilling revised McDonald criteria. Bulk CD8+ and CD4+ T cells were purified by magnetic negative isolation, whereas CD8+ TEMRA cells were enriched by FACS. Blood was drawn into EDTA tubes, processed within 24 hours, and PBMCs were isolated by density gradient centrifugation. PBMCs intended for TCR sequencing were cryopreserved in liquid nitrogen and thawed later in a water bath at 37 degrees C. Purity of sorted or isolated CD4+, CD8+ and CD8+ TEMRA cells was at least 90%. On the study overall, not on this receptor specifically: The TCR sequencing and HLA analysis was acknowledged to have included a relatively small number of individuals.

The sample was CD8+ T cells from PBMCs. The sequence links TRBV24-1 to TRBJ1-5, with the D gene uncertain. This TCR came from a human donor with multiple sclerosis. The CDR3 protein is CATSASGSSNQPQHF. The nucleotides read TGTGCCACCAGTGCTTCAGGCAGTAGCAATCAGCCCCAGCATTTT.